The sequence of this TCR beta chain was determined in a study of cytomegalovirus exposure and HLA in healthy donors. Study in general: T cells numbering 150 million to 200 million yielded more than 100 million unique TCR beta sequences in an earlier analysis. Overall study results and limits: Certain sequence variants were highly shared and formed a cluster, and this cluster was likely a sequencing artifact. Reported results showed that the classifier diagnosed cytomegalovirus status with high specificity and sensitivity. Evidence from a later analysis indicated that most CMV-associated TCR beta chains looked HLA-restricted.

The CDR3 totals 12 residues. The germline V gene encodes CDR1 MDHEN and CDR2 SYDVKM. V was trimmed by 0 bases and J by 7 bases, leaving 4 bases between them. With regard to this clone: The antigen is unknown.

PCR employed 60 Vbeta and 13 Jbeta primers. Sequenced by immunoSEQ multiplex PCR; TCRdb stores in-frame clones only, minus some. Of about 170,000 clones listed, around three quarters are singletons. The sample taken for sequencing was PBMCs. The chain joins TRBV28 to TRBJ1-5; D gene ambiguous. The sequence came from a woman aged 45-60 years in good health and CMV-seronegative. For the CDR3, the DNA is TGTGCCAGCAGTTTATGGGCCCAGCCCCAGCATTTT. It specifies CASSLWAQPQHF.